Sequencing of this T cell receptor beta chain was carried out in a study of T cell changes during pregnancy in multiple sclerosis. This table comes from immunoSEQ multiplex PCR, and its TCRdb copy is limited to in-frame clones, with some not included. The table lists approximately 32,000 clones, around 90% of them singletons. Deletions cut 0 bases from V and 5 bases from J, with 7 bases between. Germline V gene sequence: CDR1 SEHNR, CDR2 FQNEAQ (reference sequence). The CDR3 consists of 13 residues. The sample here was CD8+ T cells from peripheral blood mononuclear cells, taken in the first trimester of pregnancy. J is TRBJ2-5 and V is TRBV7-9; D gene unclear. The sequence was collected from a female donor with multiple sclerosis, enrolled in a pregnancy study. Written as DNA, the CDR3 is TGTGCCAGCAGCTTAGCCCTTAATGAGACCCAGTACTTC. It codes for CASSLALNETQYF.